The clone carrying this T cell receptor (beta chain) was detected many times. No antigen is known for it. For the diagnoses, clinical symptoms, serum thyroxine and TRAb, thyroid ultrasound and orbital computed tomography were used. These data come from a study of T cells in Graves' hyperthyroidism and ophthalmopathy. Overall study findings and caveats: Most thyroid clonotypes that were expanded above 0.001 also turned up in blood.

The CDR3 is 11 residues long. V lost 0 bases and J lost 9, with 7 bases in between. The germline gives CDR1 SGHRS, CDR2 YFSETQ. Using RNA transcripts as the source, TCR beta CDR3 regions were amplified. Using the HTBI primer set, a first-round RT-PCR was run on the TCR CDR3. TCRdb reprocessed the multiplex PCR reads with MiXCR, giving one entry per CDR3 protein. Of 650,000 to 800,000 distinct CDR3 sequences in the sample, 45% were seen once. The sequence derives from an adult man with Graves' disease, either hyperthyroidism or ophthalmopathy (not recorded which). The V call is TRBV5-1, the J call TRBJ2-7; D gene unclear. Sequencing used peripheral blood or thyroid tissue (not recorded which). This CDR3 reads CASSLDSRQYF. DNA for the CDR3: TGCGCCAGCAGCTTGGACAGTCGGCAGTACTTC.